The subject of this entry is one T cell receptor (beta chain). Germline lookup yields CDR1 SGHTA and CDR2 FQGTGA. This CDR3 region has 15 residues. V gave up 5 bases and J gave up 2 bases; unmatched junction bases: 4. These data originate in a study of human T cells and chemical hapten exposure. Sequencing started from total RNA isolated from unfractionated whole blood. TCRdb itself ran the 5' RACE reads through MiXCR, one entry per CDR3 protein. The repertoire has 110,000 or so distinct CDR3 sequences, roughly a fifth of them found once; the top ten carry around 2.7%. J is TRBJ2-7 and V is TRBV7-3; 12 nucleotides agree with TRBD1. The sequence was collected from a human donor in good health. The DNA of the CDR3 is TGTGCCAGCAGCCCCGGGACAGGGGGCCCCTACGAGCAGTACTTC. Translating gives CASSPGTGGPYEQYF.